This entry concerns a single T cell receptor (beta chain). What it recognizes is unknown. The CDR3 length is 14 residues. Trimming took 3 bases from V and 0 from J, leaving 3 bases between them. Germline CDR1 MNHEY, CDR2 SMNVEV (reference sequence). The sample is drawn from a study of T cell responses to AZD1222 COVID-19 vaccine. In the study overall: Recipients boosted at about 4 weeks or about 12 weeks are pooled.

The study's findings and limits: The peak T cell response came first, and repertoires were sampled only after it.

Clones were sequenced by immunoSEQ multiplex PCR, and TCRdb holds only the in-frame ones, with some missing. The data hold around 120,000 clones, with roughly 90% observed a single time. V gene TRBV27 combines with J gene TRBJ2-6; D ambiguous. The starting material was peripheral blood, obtained on day 0 of AZD1222 vaccination. The TCR originated in an adult in good health. The CDR3 region has the DNA TGTGCCAGCAGTTTCAACTCTGGGGCCAACGTCCTGACTTTC. Amino acid sequence: CASSFNSGANVLTF.